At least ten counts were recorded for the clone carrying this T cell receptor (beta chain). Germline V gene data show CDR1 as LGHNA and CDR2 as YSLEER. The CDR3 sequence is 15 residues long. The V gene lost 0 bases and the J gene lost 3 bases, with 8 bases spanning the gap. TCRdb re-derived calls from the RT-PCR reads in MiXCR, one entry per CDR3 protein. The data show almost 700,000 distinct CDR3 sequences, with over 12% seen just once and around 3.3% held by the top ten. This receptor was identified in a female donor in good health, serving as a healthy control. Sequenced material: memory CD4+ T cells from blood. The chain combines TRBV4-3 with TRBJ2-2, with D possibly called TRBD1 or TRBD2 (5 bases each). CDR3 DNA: TGCGCCAGCAGCCAAGAGGGGGAAGACACCGGGGAGCTGTTTTTT. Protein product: CASSQEGEDTGELFF.